The rows below give T cell receptor beta chains drawn from one sample of a study of cytomegalovirus exposure and HLA in healthy donors. Assay used: immunoSEQ multiplex PCR; TCRdb lists only in-frame clones, some missing. The sample lists about 87,000 clones, 74% seen once, with about a fifth in the top ten. The sequenced sample was PBMCs. All receptors derive from a man aged 25 to 40 in good health and CMV-seropositive. The CDR3 runs from the conserved cysteine through the conserved F or W. D genes are given only for firm matches. Expanded clones are given a class, and other clones once, few, many or no size at all.

V: TRBV6-5; D: -; J: TRBJ2-2; size: -; DNA: TGTGCCAGCAGTTACGGGGCAGCCGGGGAGCTGTTTTTT; CDR3: CASSYGAAGELFF
V: TRBV29-1; D: -; J: TRBJ2-2; size: -; DNA: TGCAGCGTGACTAGGGGAAGCGGGGAGCTGTTTTTT; CDR3: CSVTRGSGELFF
V: TRBV19; D: -; J: TRBJ1-5; size: -; DNA: TGTGCCAGTAGGGGCCGGGACTTCAATCAGCCCCAGCATTTT; CDR3: CASRGRDFNQPQHF
V: TRBV6-1; D: TRBD1; J: TRBJ2-7; size: once; DNA: TGTGCCAGCAGTGAAAGAACAGGGGGATCCTACGAGCAGTACTTC; CDR3: CASSERTGGSYEQYF
V: TRBV6-6; D: -; J: TRBJ2-1; size: -; DNA: TGTGCCAGCAGTTACGAGGCTTTTGACAATGAGCAGTTCTTC; CDR3: CASSYEAFDNEQFF
V: TRBV5-1; D: TRBD2; J: TRBJ2-2; size: -; DNA: TGCGCCACCAAGACTAGCGGGAGAGTGGACACCGGGGAGCTGTTTTTT; CDR3: CATKTSGRVDTGELFF
V: TRBV29-1; D: TRBD2; J: TRBJ2-5; size: -; DNA: TGCAGCGTTGCTAGCGGGGGGGAGACCCAGTACTTC; CDR3: CSVASGGETQYF
V: TRBV6-1; D: -; J: TRBJ1-5; size: -; DNA: TGTGCCAGCAGTGAATTAGGGGAAGGCAATCAGCCCCAGCATTTT; CDR3: CASSELGEGNQPQHF
V: TRBV30; D: -; J: TRBJ1-4; size: -; DNA: TGTGCCTGGAGTGTTCGTCGGCAGGTGAATGAAAAACTGTTTTTT; CDR3: CAWSVRRQVNEKLFF
V: TRBV5-8; D: -; J: TRBJ2-7; size: -; DNA: TGTGCCAGCAGCCTGTACGAGCAGTACTTC; CDR3: CASSLYEQYF
V: TRBV28; D: -; J: TRBJ1-1; size: -; DNA: TGTGCCAGCAGCCCACCCCGGGACACGGGGTGGGCTGAAGCTTTCTTT; CDR3: CASSPPRDTGWAEAFF
V: TRBV7-2; D: -; J: TRBJ1-5; size: -; DNA: TGTGCCAGCAGCTATCGAGGGGGAGGGCAGCCCCAGAATTTT; CDR3: CASSYRGGGQPQNF
V: TRBV9; D: -; J: TRBJ2-3; size: -; DNA: TGTGCCAGCAGCCCGACCTCGAGGGCAGATACGCAGTATTTT; CDR3: CASSPTSRADTQYF
V: TRBV5-1; D: -; J: TRBJ2-5; size: -; DNA: TGCGCCAGCAGCACTACGGTCAGCCAAGAGACCCAGTACTTC; CDR3: CASSTTVSQETQYF
V: TRBV9; D: -; J: TRBJ1-1; size: -; DNA: TGTGCCAGCAGCGTCATCTACGGCACTGAAGCTTTCTTT; CDR3: CASSVIYGTEAFF
V: TRBV9; D: -; J: TRBJ1-5; size: few; DNA: TGTGCCAGCAGCCCAGAGGGGGGGAATCAGCCCCAGCATTTT; CDR3: CASSPEGGNQPQHF
V: TRBV9; D: TRBD1; J: TRBJ1-1; size: -; DNA: TGTGCCAGCAGCGTCTCCGGGACAGAGAACACTGAAGCTTTCTTT; CDR3: CASSVSGTENTEAFF
V: TRBV5-1; D: TRBD1; J: TRBJ2-7; size: -; DNA: TGCGCCAGCAGTCCTCCTCTCCGGGACAGGGGCTACGAGCAGTACTTC; CDR3: CASSPPLRDRGYEQYF
V: TRBV29-1; D: -; J: TRBJ1-1; size: few; DNA: TGCAGCGTTGCGACATTCGACACTGAAGCTTTCTTT; CDR3: CSVATFDTEAFF
V: TRBV27; D: -; J: TRBJ2-3; size: -; DNA: TGTGCCAGCACACACCGGGACACAGATACGCAGTATTTT; CDR3: CASTHRDTDTQYF
V: TRBV6-5; D: -; J: TRBJ2-3; size: -; DNA: TGTGCCAGCAGTTACTCTCCGAGGAGCACAGATACGCAGTATTTT; CDR3: CASSYSPRSTDTQYF
V: TRBV7-2; D: TRBD2; J: TRBJ2-7; size: -; DNA: TGTGCCAGCAGCTCGAGGGCGGGACTAGTCGTTGAGGAGCAGTACTTC; CDR3: CASSSRAGLVVEEQYF
V: TRBV14; D: -; J: TRBJ2-3; size: few; DNA: TGTGCCAGCAGCTACGGACAGCCTAGCACAGATACGCAGTATTTT; CDR3: CASSYGQPSTDTQYF
V: TRBV18; D: TRBD1; J: TRBJ2-7; size: few; DNA: TGTGCCAGCTCCTCGGACAGGGGAAAGGCTCCCTACGAGCAGTACTTC; CDR3: CASSSDRGKAPYEQYF
V: TRBV28; D: TRBD1; J: TRBJ1-2; size: -; DNA: TGTGCCAGCAGTTCTCGGGACAGATTACCCTCTGGCTACACCTTC; CDR3: CASSSRDRLPSGYTF
V: TRBV18; D: -; J: TRBJ1-1; size: -; DNA: TGTGCCAGCTCAGTGGGAGCCCTGAACACTGAAGCTTTCTTT; CDR3: CASSVGALNTEAFF
V: TRBV5-4; D: -; J: TRBJ1-3; size: -; DNA: TGTGCCAGCAGTCCCGAACGAGGTTCGGGAAACACCATATATTTT; CDR3: CASSPERGSGNTIYF
V: TRBV21-1; D: -; J: TRBJ1-2; size: -; DNA: TGTGCCAGCAGCCTCCGGGGGGGCTATGGCTACACCTTC; CDR3: CASSLRGGYGYTF
V: TRBV11-3; D: TRBD2; J: TRBJ2-5; size: once; DNA: TGTGCCAGCAGCTTAGGGTCTAGCGGGACCGGAGAGACCCAGTACTTC; CDR3: CASSLGSSGTGETQYF
V: TRBV9; D: TRBD2; J: TRBJ2-5; size: -; DNA: TGTGCCAGCAGCTTGCATTTGACTAGCGGGGGGGAGGAGACCCAGTACTTC; CDR3: CASSLHLTSGGEETQYF
V: TRBV9; D: TRBD2; J: TRBJ2-3; size: -; DNA: TGTGCCAGCACACCGGGACTAGCGTTGGGAGATACGCAGTATTTT; CDR3: CASTPGLALGDTQYF
V: TRBV28; D: -; J: TRBJ2-4; size: -; DNA: TGTGCCAGCAGTTTATTGGAGGCCAAAAACATTCAGTACTTC; CDR3: CASSLLEAKNIQYF
V: TRBV5-1; D: -; J: TRBJ1-4; size: -; DNA: TGCGCCAGCAGACCGGAGGTGGGGTCTAATGAAAAACTGTTTTTT; CDR3: CASRPEVGSNEKLFF
V: TRBV7-2; D: TRBD2; J: TRBJ2-7; size: -; DNA: TGTGCCAGCAGCCCAGCTAGCGGGGGTTCTTACGAGCAGTACTTC; CDR3: CASSPASGGSYEQYF
V: TRBV5-1; D: -; J: TRBJ1-2; size: -; DNA: TGCGCCAGCAGCTTGGTGGCTCTCGGAGAATCTGGGTTCGATGGCTACACCTTC; CDR3: CASSLVALGESGFDGYTF
V: TRBV5-4; D: TRBD2; J: TRBJ2-3; size: -; DNA: TGTGCCAGCAGCCCAACTAGCGACTATACGCAGTATTTT; CDR3: CASSPTSDYTQYF
V: TRBV10-1; D: -; J: TRBJ2-5; size: -; DNA: TGCGCCAGCAGTAAAGGACTACAAGAGACCCAGTACTTC; CDR3: CASSKGLQETQYF
V: TRBV18; D: -; J: TRBJ2-5; size: -; DNA: TGTGCCAGCTCAACCATGTCAGGACTCAGCCAAGAGACCCAGTACTTC; CDR3: CASSTMSGLSQETQYF
V: TRBV2; D: -; J: TRBJ1-1; size: -; DNA: TGTGCCAGCAGCTTACAGGGACCTTACACTGAAGCTTTCTTT; CDR3: CASSLQGPYTEAFF
V: TRBV2; D: TRBD2; J: TRBJ2-7; size: -; DNA: TGTGCCAGCAGTGGGACTAGCGGCCCGGAGGAAGAGCAGTACTTC; CDR3: CASSGTSGPEEEQYF
V: TRBV6-5; D: -; J: TRBJ2-1; size: -; DNA: TGTGCCAGCAGTCTGGACTTTAGCTCCTACAATGAGCAGTTCTTC; CDR3: CASSLDFSSYNEQFF
V: TRBV19; D: -; J: TRBJ1-3; size: -; DNA: TGTGCCAGATCCGACAGGAGAGGCACCATATATTTT; CDR3: CARSDRRGTIYF
V: TRBV4-2; D: -; J: TRBJ2-1; size: -; DNA: TGTGCCAGCAGCCAACATCGGGAGGAGCAGTTCTTC; CDR3: CASSQHREEQFF
V: TRBV19; D: -; J: TRBJ1-2; size: -; DNA: TGTGCCAGTACTCACCGAGCCGGGAGTCTCAGTGGCTACACCTTC; CDR3: CASTHRAGSLSGYTF
V: TRBV5-8; D: -; J: TRBJ1-5; size: -; DNA: TGTGCCAGCAGCGCTGGGCATAGCAATCAGCCCCAGCATTTT; CDR3: CASSAGHSNQPQHF
V: TRBV27; D: -; J: TRBJ2-7; size: -; DNA: TGTGCCAGCAGTCTGGGACATAAGAAGTCCTACGAGCAGTACTTC; CDR3: CASSLGHKKSYEQYF
V: TRBV4-1; D: -; J: TRBJ2-3; size: -; DNA: TGCGCCAGCAGCCAAGAGTCGGGTAAAGGCACAGATACGCAGTATTTT; CDR3: CASSQESGKGTDTQYF
V: TRBV18; D: TRBD1; J: TRBJ2-5; size: -; DNA: TGTGCCAGCTCACCGACAGGGGGCGCGGAGACCCAGTACTTC; CDR3: CASSPTGGAETQYF
V: TRBV6-1; D: -; J: TRBJ1-4; size: few; DNA: TGTGCCAGCACGCGGGCGGGAGCTAATGAAAAACTGTTTTTT; CDR3: CASTRAGANEKLFF
V: TRBV7-3; D: -; J: TRBJ2-2; size: -; DNA: TGTGCCAGCAGCCCCCTGGGGGCCTCAAACACCGGGGAGCTGTTTTTT; CDR3: CASSPLGASNTGELFF
V: TRBV7-2; D: -; J: TRBJ1-1; size: -; DNA: TGTGCCAGCAGGACCTATCCCCTCGGGTGGCCTGAAGCTTTCTTT; CDR3: CASRTYPLGWPEAFF
V: TRBV5-6; D: TRBD1; J: TRBJ1-3; size: -; DNA: TGTGCCAGCAGCAGGGACAGGGGATTTGGAAACACCATATATTTT; CDR3: CASSRDRGFGNTIYF
V: TRBV7-9; D: TRBD1; J: TRBJ2-3; size: -; DNA: TGTGCCAGCAGCCGACAGGGGAGGAGCACAGATACGCAGTATTTT; CDR3: CASSRQGRSTDTQYF
V: TRBV6-1; D: -; J: TRBJ2-3; size: once; DNA: TGTGCCAGCAGTTGGCTGGCAGGGCCCACAGATACGCAGTATTTT; CDR3: CASSWLAGPTDTQYF
V: TRBV18; D: -; J: TRBJ2-4; size: -; DNA: TGTGCCAGCTCACCGGGGTTCGCGGGGGCCAAAAACATTCAGTACTTC; CDR3: CASSPGFAGAKNIQYF
V: TRBV4-1; D: -; J: TRBJ2-7; size: few; DNA: TGCGCCAGCAGCCAAGCTAACAGGCGCGCCTACGAGCAGTACTTC; CDR3: CASSQANRRAYEQYF
V: TRBV6-1; D: TRBD2; J: TRBJ2-3; size: once; DNA: TGTGCCAGCAGTGAAGCGGGAGGGTCAGATACGCAGTATTTT; CDR3: CASSEAGGSDTQYF